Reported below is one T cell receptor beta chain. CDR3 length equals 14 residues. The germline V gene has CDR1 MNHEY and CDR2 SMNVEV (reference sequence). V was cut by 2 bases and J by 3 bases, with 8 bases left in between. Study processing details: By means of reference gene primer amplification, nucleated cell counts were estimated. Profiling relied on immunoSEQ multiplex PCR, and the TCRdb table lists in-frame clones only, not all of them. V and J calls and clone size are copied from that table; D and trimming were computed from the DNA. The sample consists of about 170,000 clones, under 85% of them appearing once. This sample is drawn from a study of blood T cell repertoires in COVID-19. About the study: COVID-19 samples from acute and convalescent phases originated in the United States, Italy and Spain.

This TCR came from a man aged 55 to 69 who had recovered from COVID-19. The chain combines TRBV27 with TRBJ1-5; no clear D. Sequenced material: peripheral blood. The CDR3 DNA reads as TGTGCCAGCAGTTTAATAGGAGACAATCAGCCCCAGCATTTT. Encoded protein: CASSLIGDNQPQHF.